Listed below are T cell receptor beta chains from one sample, sequenced in a study of T cell clones after liver transplantation. Data came from immunoSEQ multiplex PCR; TCRdb stores just in-frame clones and leaves some out. This table has under 85,000 clones, about 80% appearing once. The sample was CD4+ T cells from blood, taken 12 months after liver transplant. The receptor set was obtained from a human patient who received a liver transplant. Some T cells may be provided by the graft donor. Both conserved end residues are part of each CDR3. The order of the fields is J gene, clone size, D gene, V gene, CDR3 DNA, CDR3 protein. A D gene is named only where the DNA matches it firmly. Clone size is given for some rows only: seen once, a few or many times, or a class if the clone is expanded.

TRBJ2-1 | - | TRBD2 | TRBV28 | TGTGCCAGCAGTTTACCCCGGACTAGCGGGAGTGTCGTTGAGCAGTTCTTC | CASSLPRTSGSVVEQFF
TRBJ1-5 | - | - | TRBV28 | TGTGCCAGCAGTTTATGGGGAAGTGGCAGCAATCAGCCCCAGCATTTT | CASSLWGSGSNQPQHF
TRBJ1-5 | - | - | TRBV27 | TGTGCCAGCAGCTCAGGGGTATGGACTGTCGGGCCCCAGCATTTT | CASSSGVWTVGPQHF
TRBJ1-4 | - | - | TRBV5-1 | TGCGCCAGCAGATACAGAGATAATGAAAAACTGTTTTTT | CASRYRDNEKLFF
TRBJ2-1 | - | TRBD2 | TRBV6-4 | TGTGCCAGCAGAAAAAGAGGCGGGACTAGCGACAATGAGCAGTTCTTC | CASRKRGGTSDNEQFF
TRBJ1-1 | - | TRBD1 | TRBV5-4 | TGTGCCAGCAGCGCACCTTACAGGGGGGAGAACACTGAAGCTTTCTTT | CASSAPYRGENTEAFF
TRBJ2-6 | - | TRBD1 | TRBV28 | TGTGCCAGCAGTTTAGGGACAGATTCGTCTGGGGCCAACGTCCTGACTTTC | CASSLGTDSSGANVLTF
TRBJ1-2 | - | - | TRBV4-1 | TGCGCCAGCAGCCAATCCGTGTTCTATGGCTACACCTTC | CASSQSVFYGYTF
TRBJ2-7 | - | - | TRBV27 | TGTGCCAGCAGACGATCCGGGTCCTACGAGCAGTACTTC | CASRRSGSYEQYF
TRBJ2-3 | - | - | TRBV10-3 | TGTGCCATCAGTGCGAGGGTATTAAGCACAGATACGCAGTATTTT | CAISARVLSTDTQYF
TRBJ1-1 | once | - | TRBV6-5 | TGTGCCAGCAGTCCTAATAAAGGCACTGAAGCTTTCTTT | CASSPNKGTEAFF
TRBJ2-5 | few | TRBD2 | TRBV10-1 | TGCGCCAGCAGCCCAACGGGGACTAGCGACGGAGAGACCCAGTACTTC | CASSPTGTSDGETQYF
TRBJ1-5 | few | - | TRBV28 | TGTGCCAGCAGTTTTCGGGAGCCCCAGCATTTT | CASSFREPQHF
TRBJ1-5 | - | - | TRBV30 | TGTGCCTGGGATGGCCCGGGGGTGCCCCAGCATTTT | CAWDGPGVPQHF
TRBJ2-1 | - | TRBD1 | TRBV6-1 | TGTGCCAGCAGCCAGCCCCGGGACAGGAATGAGCAGTTCTTC | CASSQPRDRNEQFF
TRBJ1-1 | - | - | TRBV5-1 | TGCGCCAGCAGCTTGAAAGGTCAGCTCAACACTGAAGCTTTCTTT | CASSLKGQLNTEAFF
TRBJ2-6 | - | - | TRBV27 | TGTGCCAGCAGTTTATATGCCCCCCCCACAGGCTCTGGGGCCAACGTCCTGACTTTC | CASSLYAPPTGSGANVLTF
TRBJ1-2 | - | - | TRBV5-6 | TGTGCCAGCAACGAACGGGGGGTCGGCTATGGCTACACCTTC | CASNERGVGYGYTF
TRBJ1-2 | - | - | TRBV5-1 | TGCGCCAGCAGCTTGGGAGGGAACGATGGCTACACCTTC | CASSLGGNDGYTF
TRBJ1-1 | - | - | TRBV6-1 | TGTGCCAGCAGTTCTTTAGACAGTGAAGCTTTCTTT | CASSSLDSEAFF
TRBJ2-2 | - | TRBD2 | TRBV18 | TGTGCCAGCTCACCACCCGTCTTACTAGCGGGCACCGGGGAGCTGTTTTTT | CASSPPVLLAGTGELFF
TRBJ2-4 | - | - | TRBV5-8 | TGTGCCAGCATGGGAATCGCCAAAAACATTCAGTACTTC | CASMGIAKNIQYF